This T cell receptor beta chain was observed in a study of shared clonotypes between healthy human individuals. Overall study findings and caveats: A generally larger estimated richness was seen in naive subsets than in memory subsets. Non-shared clonotypes displayed generation probabilities falling below those of clonotypes present in all four donors. Sorted-subset sequencing, rarefaction showed, was incomplete despite large depth.

The CDR3 spans 14 residues. The ends were cut back, 2 bases at V and 2 bases at J, with 7 bases in the middle. Germline CDR1 ENHRY, CDR2 SYGVKD. Repertoires were generated with immunoSEQ multiplex PCR, while TCRdb's copy carries only in-frame clones and drops some. The sample contains more than 2 million clones, approximately 95% of which appear only once. This clone appeared once. The antigen is undetermined. This receptor was taken from a man younger than 30 in good health. Sequenced material: naive CD4+ T cells sorted from blood. As for subset: CD45RA+ positively selected. J is TRBJ1-5 and V is TRBV10-3; D remains ambiguous. The CDR3 nucleotides are TGTGCCATCAGTGAGACACCTGGCAATCAGCCCCAGCATTTT. Amino acid sequence: CAISETPGNQPQHF.